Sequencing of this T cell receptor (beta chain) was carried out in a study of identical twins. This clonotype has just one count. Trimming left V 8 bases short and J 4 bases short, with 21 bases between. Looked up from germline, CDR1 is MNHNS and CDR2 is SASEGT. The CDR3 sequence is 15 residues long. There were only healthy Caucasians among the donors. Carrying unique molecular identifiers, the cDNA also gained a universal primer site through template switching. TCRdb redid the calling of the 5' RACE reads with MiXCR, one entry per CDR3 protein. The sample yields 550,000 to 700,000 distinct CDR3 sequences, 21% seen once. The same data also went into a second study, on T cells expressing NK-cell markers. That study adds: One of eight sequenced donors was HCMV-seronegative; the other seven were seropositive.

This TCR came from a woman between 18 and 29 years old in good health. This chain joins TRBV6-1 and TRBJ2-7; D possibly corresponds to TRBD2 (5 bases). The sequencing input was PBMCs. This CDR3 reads CASAIAGVGGYEQYF. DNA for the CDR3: TGTGCCAGCGCAATAGCCGGGGTCGGAGGTTACGAGCAGTACTTC.